These 18 T cell receptor beta chains share one sample of origin, sequenced in a study of blood T cell repertoires in COVID-19. The method was immunoSEQ multiplex PCR; TCRdb's version includes in-frame clones alone and lacks a portion of them. Of some 150,000 clones listed, roughly 87% are singletons. The specimen sequenced was peripheral blood. The receptors were gathered from a woman between 50 and 59 years old with acute or convalescent COVID-19.

The V call is TRBV10-3, the J call TRBJ2-5, with 11 bases fitting TRBD2. Germline V CDR1 and CDR2: ENHRY, SYGVKD. The ends lost 4 bases at V and 1 base at J; junction bases unmatched: 14. The CDR3 runs to 19 residues. CDR3 sequence reads: CAISAFLAGGPKSQETQYF. The CDR3 nucleotides are TGTGCCATCAGTGCTTTTTTAGCGGGAGGGCCTAAGTCCCAAGAGACCCAGTACTTC.

This chain uses TRBV3-1 (or the pseudogene TRBV3-2) with TRBJ1-1; 7 nucleotides align to TRBD1. Unmatched junction bases numbered 0, after V lost 1 base and J lost 1 base. The germline V gene encodes CDR1 LGHDT and CDR2 YNNKEL (reference sequence). This CDR3 has 14 amino acids. CDR3 residues: CASSQGTGNTEAFF. CDR3 in DNA: TGTGCCAGCAGCCAAGGGACAGGGAACACTGAAGCTTTCTTT.

V gene TRBV5-6 combines with J gene TRBJ2-1; D unclear. CDR3 size: 12 residues. The V end was cut by 4 bases, the J end by 10 bases, with 12 bases between. Germline V gene lookup returns CDR1 SGHDT and CDR2 YYEEEE. CDR3: CASSPQATEQFF. CDR3 bases: TGTGCCAGCAGCCCCCAAGCCACCGAGCAGTTCTTC.

The chain combines TRBV7-2 with TRBJ1-4; D is unclear. Germline V gives CDR1 SGHTA, CDR2 FQGNSA. Trimming removed 5 bases at V and 3 bases at J, with 10 bases between. This CDR3 region has 14 residues. The CDR3 sequence is CASSRGWSNEKLFF. The CDR3 bases are TGTGCCAGCAGCCGGGGTTGGTCTAATGAAAAACTGTTTTTT.

This clone was picked up one time. The CDR3, as DNA: TGTGCCAGCAGCTCTCAAGAGGTTTCACCCCTCCACTTT. Translating gives CASSSQEVSPLHF. The gene calls are TRBV27 and TRBJ1-6; D remains unclear. Trimming shortened V by 6 bases and J by 9 bases, and 12 bases separated the two germline ends. Germline CDR1 is MNHEY and CDR2 is SMNVEV (reference sequence). The CDR3 loop spans 13 amino acids.

The genes are TRBV6-5 and TRBJ1-5; tentatively, D is TRBD1 (6 bases). V was pared by 6 bases and J by 6 bases, with 18 bases between. CDR1 is MNHEY and CDR2 is SVGAGI in the germline V gene. This CDR3 is built from 15 residues. CDR3 sequence (DNA): TGTGCCAGCAGACCCCAGGGGCGGTTGGGTCAGCCCCAGCATTTT. Amino acid sequence: CASRPQGRLGQPQHF.

This clone was observed once. V and J are TRBV19 and TRBJ2-2, with a weak D call TRBD1 (6 bases). This CDR3 contains 15 residues. Germline values: CDR1 LNHDA, CDR2 SQIVND (reference sequence). The V gene lost 8 bases and the J gene lost 5 bases, with 18 bases spanning the gap. In DNA form, the CDR3 reads TGTGCCAGTGGTCGGGCAGGGGTCGGGACCGGGGAGCTGTTTTTT. It translates to CASGRAGVGTGELFF. Complete variable domain (other parts from reference TRBV19 and TRBJ2-2): DGGITQSPKYLFRKEGQNVTLSCEQNLNHDAMYWYRQDPGQGLRLIYYSQIVNDFQKGDIAEGYSVSREKKESFPLTVTSAQKNPTAFYLCASGRAGVGTGELFFGEGSRLTVL.

This chain connects TRBV9 to TRBJ2-5; 7 bases are a match to TRBD2. Germline assignment: CDR1 SGDLS and CDR2 YYNGEE. The CDR3 covers 15 residues. Trimming took 0 bases from V and 5 from J; bases not matched to a gene: 7. In nucleotides, the CDR3 is TGTGCCAGCAGCGTAGCTGGGGGGGGTAGGGAGACCCAGTACTTC. Amino acid sequence: CASSVAGGGRETQYF.

This clone was observed once. The chain has TRBV7-2 and TRBJ2-1; D gene ambiguous. Germline CDR1 is SGHTA and CDR2 is FQGNSA. V lost 0 bases and J lost 2, with 8 bases in between. The CDR3 is 15 amino acids. CDR3 in DNA: TGTGCCAGCAGCTTAGCCCCCGGTCCCTACAATGAGCAGTTCTTC. Encoded protein: CASSLAPGPYNEQFF.

The rearrangement uses TRBV27 and TRBJ1-1; a possible D gene is TRBD1 (6 bases). The CDR3 spans 17 residues. The V end was cut by 7 bases, the J end by 2 bases, with 23 bases between. Per germline, CDR1 MNHEY and CDR2 SMNVEV (reference sequence). The CDR3 reads CASNIQGVPIRNTEAFF. CDR3 sequence (DNA): TGTGCCAGCAATATACAGGGCGTCCCTATTAGAAACACTGAAGCTTTCTTT.

The chain employs TRBV2 and TRBJ1-2; D is ambiguous. CDR1 SNHLY and CDR2 FYNNEI come from the germline V gene. CDR3 length: 12 residues. V was shortened by 3 bases and J by 4 bases, with 6 bases between the two germline ends. CDR3 nucleotides: TGTGCCAGCAGTGATACAGTCTATGGCTACACCTTC. Amino acid sequence: CASSDTVYGYTF.

This chain links TRBV7-7 with TRBJ2-7, with no clear D. The CDR3 covers 16 residues. CDR1 and CDR2 from the germline V gene are SSHAT and FNYEAQ (reference sequence). Trimming left V 1 base short and J 5 bases short, with 18 bases between. Here the CDR3 DNA reads TGTGCCAGCAGCTTAGGGATTCCAGGTTCTCTACACGAGCAGTACTTC. This translates into CASSLGIPGSLHEQYF.

The chain couples TRBV7-8 to TRBJ2-1; 7 nucleotides match TRBD2. Germline CDR1 and CDR2: SGHVS and FQNEAQ. The CDR3 has 20 amino acids. V shed 2 bases and J 4 bases; nucleotides not matched to a gene: 20. The DNA of the CDR3 is TGTGCCAGCAGCTTATCCGCTCTACTTCTCAGAGCGGGATCTTACAATGAGCAGTTCTTC. The encoded protein is CASSLSALLLRAGSYNEQFF.

The chain employs TRBV7-9 and TRBJ2-5, with 11 bases matching TRBD1. The CDR3 spans 16 residues. Germline V gene lookup returns CDR1 SEHNR and CDR2 FQNEAQ (reference sequence). V was pared by 3 bases and J by 3 bases, with 6 bases of the junction left unmatched. In nucleotides, the CDR3 is TGTGCCAGCAGCTTTGGGACAGGGGGACCTGAAGAGACCCAGTACTTC. This gives the protein CASSFGTGGPEETQYF. Together with reference TRBV7-9 and TRBJ2-5, the CDR3 gives the full variable domain: DTGVSQNPRHKITKRGQNVTFRCDPISEHNRLYWYRQTLGQGPEFLTYFQNEAQLEKSRLLSDRFSAERPKGSFSTLEIQRTEQGDSAMYLCASSFGTGGPEETQYFGPGTRLLVL.

The chain carries TRBV6-5 and TRBJ2-3; 8 bases are a match to TRBD2. CDR1 is MNHEY and CDR2 is SVGAGI in the germline V gene. V was clipped by 7 bases and J by 4 bases; unmatched bases: 10. The CDR3 has 15 amino acids. The CDR3 loop is CASNSGTSSADTQYF. CDR3 nucleotide sequence: TGTGCCAGCAATTCCGGGACTAGTTCCGCAGATACGCAGTATTTT.

This chain joins TRBV9 and TRBJ2-3; 8 bases agree with TRBD2. There are 16 residues in the CDR3. CDR1 SGDLS and CDR2 YYNGEE come from the germline V gene. J lost 4 bases, V lost 0 bases, and 7 bases had no gene match. As DNA, the CDR3 is TGTGCCAGCAGCGTAGTCGGGGGGGCCAAGGCAGATACGCAGTATTTT. Its protein is CASSVVGGAKADTQYF.

The rearrangement links TRBV4-1 to TRBJ2-7; possibly TRBD2 for D (6 bases). This CDR3 region has 15 residues. CDR1 MGHRA and CDR2 YSYEKL come from the germline V gene. V lost 4 bases and J 0 bases, leaving 13 bases between the germline ends. The CDR3 reads CASSPFRGGSYEQYF. CDR3 in DNA: TGCGCCAGCAGCCCCTTTCGGGGAGGCTCCTACGAGCAGTACTTC.

V gene TRBV5-4 combines with J gene TRBJ2-2, with TRBD2 matching over 7 bases. This CDR3 is built from 15 residues. The germline CDR1 and CDR2 sequences are SGHNT and YYREEE (reference sequence). With 0 bases clipped from V and 6 bases from J, the junction kept 5 bases outside the gene matches. CDR3 in DNA: TGTGCCAGCAGCTTGGGGGGAGGGACCGCCGGGGAGCTGTTTTTT. Translation gives CASSLGGGTAGELFF.